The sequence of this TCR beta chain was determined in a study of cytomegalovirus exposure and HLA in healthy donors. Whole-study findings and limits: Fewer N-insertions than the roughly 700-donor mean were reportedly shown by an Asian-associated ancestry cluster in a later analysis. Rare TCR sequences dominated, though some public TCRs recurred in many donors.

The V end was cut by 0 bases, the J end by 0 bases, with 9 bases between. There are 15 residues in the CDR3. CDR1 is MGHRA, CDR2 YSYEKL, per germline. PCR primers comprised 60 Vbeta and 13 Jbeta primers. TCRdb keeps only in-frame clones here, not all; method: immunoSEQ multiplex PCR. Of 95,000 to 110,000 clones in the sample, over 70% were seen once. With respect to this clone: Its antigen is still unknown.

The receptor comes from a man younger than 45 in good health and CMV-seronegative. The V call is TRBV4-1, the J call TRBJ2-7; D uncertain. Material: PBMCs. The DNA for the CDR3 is TGCGCCAGCAGCCAAGAAGGTCACAGCTCCTACGAGCAGTACTTC. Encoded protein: CASSQEGHSSYEQYF.